The 9 T cell receptor beta chains below all came from one sample that was sequenced in a study of blood T cell repertoires in COVID-19. Sequencing used immunoSEQ multiplex PCR; TCRdb keeps in-frame clones, though not all of them. Found here are about 180,000 clones, about 90% of them singletons; the top ten hold 7%. The sample comprised PBMCs or T cells enriched from blood (not recorded which). Receptor source: a woman aged 50 to 65 who had recovered from COVID-19.

The V and J genes are TRBV28 and TRBJ1-2, with TRBD1 matching 7 bases. V trimming: 7 bases; J trimming: 4 bases; junction bases outside the gene matches: 9. The germline V gene encodes CDR1 MDHEN and CDR2 SYDVKM. The CDR3 covers 14 residues. The DNA of the CDR3 is TGTGCCAGCACCCCGACAGGGACGATCTATGGCTACACCTTC. Its translation: CASTPTGTIYGYTF.

The rearrangement joins TRBV5-6 to TRBJ1-2; TRBD1 is a possible D gene (6 bases). This CDR3 has 16 amino acids. The germline V gene has CDR1 SGHDT and CDR2 YYEEEE. V was trimmed by 0 bases and J by 1 base, leaving 13 bases between them. In DNA, the CDR3 is TGTGCCAGCAGCTTGGCAAGGACAGAAATTAACTATGGCTACACCTTC. It codes for CASSLARTEINYGYTF.

The table lists this clone with a few counts. The chain links TRBV7-8 to TRBJ1-5; 11 bases line up with TRBD1. The CDR3 is 16 residues long. The germline V gene has CDR1 SGHVS and CDR2 FQNEAQ. V trimming: 5 bases; J trimming: 2 bases; junction bases outside the gene matches: 5. CDR3 sequence (DNA): TGTGCCAGCAGCGGACAGGGGGCGATTGGCAATCAGCCCCAGCATTTT. Translated: CASSGQGAIGNQPQHF.

The chain combines TRBV6-5 with TRBJ2-1; TRBD1 might be the D (6 bases). The V end was cut by 6 bases, the J end by 4 bases, with 13 bases between. The CDR3 is 14 amino acids. Germline V CDR1 and CDR2: MNHEY, SVGAGI. CDR3 sequence (DNA): TGTGCCAGCAGCCGTAGACAGGAATACAATGAGCAGTTCTTC. This encodes CASSRRQEYNEQFF.

The chain couples TRBV19 to TRBJ1-1; D might be TRBD1 (6 bases). The CDR3 is made up of 15 amino acids. Germline CDR1 is LNHDA and CDR2 is SQIVND (reference sequence). Trimming shortened V by 3 bases and J by 0 bases, and 11 bases separated the two germline ends. Here the CDR3 reads CASSITDRMNTEAFF. The CDR3, as DNA: TGTGCCAGTAGTATCACGGACAGAATGAACACTGAAGCTTTCTTT.

The chain is built from TRBV5-6 and TRBJ2-7, with D unclear. The CDR3 contains 13 residues. Germline-derived CDR1 and CDR2 are SGHDT and YYEEEE. Trimming left V 0 bases short and J 5 bases short, with 9 bases between. The CDR3 DNA reads TGTGCCAGCAGCTTGGTCCTACTCGACGAGCAGTACTTC. Translation: CASSLVLLDEQYF. Combining the CDR3 with reference TRBV5-6 and TRBJ2-7 gives the whole variable domain DAGVTQSPTHLIKTRGQQVTLRCSPKSGHDTVSWYQQALGQGPQFIFQYYEEEERQRGNFPDRFSGHQFPNYSSELNVNALLLGDSALYLCASSLVLLDEQYFGPGTRLTVT.

This clone was seen only a few times. The CDR3 sequence is CSYTWGQGKTQYF. The DNA of the CDR3 is TGCAGCTATACTTGGGGGCAGGGTAAGACCCAGTACTTC. This chain joins TRBV29-1 and TRBJ2-5; tentative D call: TRBD1 (6 bases). CDR3 size: 13 residues. Trimming left V 8 bases short and J 6 bases short, with 19 bases between. Germline CDR1 is SQVTM and CDR2 is ANQGSEA.

This chain links TRBV19 with TRBJ2-1; tentative D call: TRBD2 (6 bases). Germline V lookup: CDR1 LNHDA, CDR2 SQIVND (reference sequence). The CDR3 is made up of 14 amino acids. Trimming removed 3 bases at V and 4 bases at J, with 10 bases between. Written as DNA, the CDR3 is TGTGCCAGTAGTATCAGGGACTTATACAATGAGCAGTTCTTC. Amino acid sequence: CASSIRDLYNEQFF.

Of note for this clone: A read error may produce the germline difference seen at one junction end. The chain is built from TRBV7-6 and TRBJ2-5; 8 bases match TRBD1. Germline CDR1 and CDR2: SGHVS and FNYEAQ. There are 15 residues in the CDR3. The CDR3 region is CASSLDLDRVETQYF. The CDR3 DNA sequence: TGTGCCAGCAGTTTAGACCTGGACAGGGTAGAGACCCAGTACTTC.